These T cell receptor beta chains were read from a single sample in a study of graft-versus-host responses after intestinal transplantation. No antigen has been identified for these receptors. Libraries were prepared by immunoSEQ multiplex PCR; TCRdb keeps only in-frame clonotypes and omits some of them. The sample contains 40,000 to 55,000 clones, roughly 90% of which appear only once. The source was unstimulated CD4+ T cells sorted from spleen or lymph node cells, collected before transplant. The receptors stem from a human donor who was the organ donor for an intestinal transplant. Each CDR3 is given with its conserved first and last residue.

v_gene	j_gene	CDR3aa
TRBV6-1	TRBJ2-6	CASSESGFSGANVLTF
TRBV28	TRBJ1-3	CSVGMTAGNTIYF
TRBV28	TRBJ2-1	CASSSAGLDNEQFF
TRBV6-1	TRBJ2-5	CASSEGWGGPRETQYF
TRBV25-1	TRBJ2-3	CASSRAGVRDTQYF
TRBV7-3	TRBJ2-3	CASSLTGRNDTQYF
TRBV7-9	TRBJ1-1	CASSLHLGTGGFMNTEAFF
TRBV9	TRBJ2-7	CASSPRTSGRAAASEQYF
TRBV29-1	TRBJ2-7	CSVTRRLAGVNEQYF
TRBV28	TRBJ2-7	CASSVPGQPTYEQYF
TRBV28	TRBJ1-1	CASSFRTGAMGTEAFF
TRBV7-2	TRBJ1-5	CASSLVGTNQPQHF
TRBV5-6	TRBJ1-1	CASSPYDTMNTEAFF
TRBV28	TRBJ1-4	CASSLAWAGGKLFF
TRBV5-1	TRBJ1-2	CASSLRTGNNYGYTF
TRBV6-6	TRBJ2-1	CASSSGVGYNEQFF
TRBV19	TRBJ2-3	CASSRAGDSPDTQYF
TRBV6-1	TRBJ1-2	CAGHRVDYGYTF
TRBV5-8	TRBJ2-3	CASSLDRSITDTQYF
TRBV4-3	TRBJ1-1	CASSQDRSRGKDTEAFF
TRBV7-2	TRBJ2-7	CASSFLGTGDHEQYF
TRBV7-3	TRBJ2-1	CASSLYRSNEQFF
TRBV30	TRBJ1-5	CAWSIQGDQPQHF
TRBV2	TRBJ2-3	CASLPSTDTQYF
TRBV7-9	TRBJ1-2	CASSFGQTYGYTF
TRBV28	TRBJ2-1	CASSFFQYEQFF
TRBV5-1	TRBJ2-3	CASSLDRGTDTQYF
TRBV28	TRBJ1-1	CASTFGPSGQGEVAFF
TRBV9	TRBJ2-5	CASSVVVGAETQYF
TRBV19	TRBJ1-1	CASSITGYTEAFF
TRBV28	TRBJ2-3	CASSSQEGDRSTDTQYF
TRBV18	TRBJ1-5	CASSPGTGQPQHF
TRBV11-2	TRBJ1-1	CASSPRVGAMNTEAFF
TRBV5-8	TRBJ2-1	CASSSPYNEQFF
TRBV5-1	TRBJ2-1	CASSLEGGPRLGRRPEQFF
TRBV19	TRBJ2-7	CASSKLDSRLTYEQYF
TRBV5-5	TRBJ1-2	CASSLEDSGDYGYTF
TRBV28	TRBJ2-3	CASSAPGLAGGGPDTQYF
TRBV6-1	TRBJ2-3	CASRPLTVTDTQYF
TRBV7-3	TRBJ2-7	CASSLNGQGLGEQYF
TRBV5-1	TRBJ1-4	CASSSDGRLTSVGLNEKLFF
TRBV7-2	TRBJ1-2	CASSLGRHSYTF
TRBV5-4	TRBJ1-4	CASSLRQEGGEKLFF
TRBV4-2	TRBJ2-7	CASSQDQGSTYEQYF
TRBV6-1	TRBJ2-2	CASSESEAPGELFF
TRBV7-9	TRBJ2-1	CASSSHRYYYNEQFF
TRBV4-3	TRBJ1-2	CASSQDKNGGLPSSF
TRBV19	TRBJ2-3	CASSSTSGGTDTQYF
TRBV30	TRBJ1-1	CAEQPGLLNTEAFF